This T cell receptor (beta chain) was documented in a study of early T cells in non-severe SARS-CoV-2 infection. Background on the study: Sequencing of bulk RNA from unsorted whole blood was done, without chain pairing.

One entry per CDR3 protein, called by TCRdb with MiXCR from the 5' RACE reads. Of around 79,000 distinct CDR3 sequences listed, around 11% are singletons. CDR1 is SGHTS and CDR2 is YDEGEE in the germline V gene. With 2 bases clipped from V and 11 bases from J, the junction kept 4 bases outside the gene matches. The CDR3 covers 12 residues. This clonotype has ten or more counts. The specimen comprised whole blood, sampled at baseline. The sequence was collected from an adult who was a healthcare worker with PCR-confirmed SARS-CoV-2 infection or an uninfected control (not recorded which). The chain links TRBV5-8 to TRBJ1-1; 9 nucleotides line up with TRBD1. CDR3 DNA sequence: TGTGCCAGCAGCTTCAAGACAGGGGGTGCTTTCTTT. This encodes CASSFKTGGAFF. Filled out from reference TRBV5-8 and TRBJ1-1, the complete variable domain reads EAGVTQSPTHLIKTRGQQATLRCSPISGHTSVYWYQQALGLGLQFLLWYDEGEERNRGNFPPRFSGRQFPNYSSELNVNALELEDSALYLCASSFKTGGAFFGQGTRLTVV.